This is a list of T cell receptor beta chains from one sample in a study of CXCR3-negative and CXCR3-positive naive CD8 T cells. TCRdb re-called the 5' RACE reads; one entry per CDR3 protein, DNA not given. The sample has 56,000 or so distinct CDR3 sequences. The specimen sequenced was memory CD8+ T cells from blood. These receptors were taken from a human donor in good health. Some clones in this sample may be carry-over from other donors' samples. Each CDR3 is given with its conserved first and last residue. For some rows the clone size is stated as once, few or many, or as a class when expanded; others skip it.

cdr3_length	j_call	clone_size	v_call	cdr3_aa
12	TRBJ1-2	.	TRBV12-3/TRBV12-4	CASSFGSYGYTF
13	TRBJ2-7	.	TRBV7-9	CASSLGQVGEQYF
15	TRBJ2-3	.	TRBV6-1	CASSLPDGHTDTQYF
12	TRBJ2-7	.	TRBV7-3	CASSTSTREQYF
13	TRBJ2-1	.	TRBV4-1	CASSLSSGGEQFF
14	TRBJ2-7	.	TRBV20-1	CSASHFRETNEQYF
13	TRBJ1-1	.	TRBV11-3	CASSHTENTEAFF
14	TRBJ1-4	.	TRBV6-1	CASSGGQGSEKLFF
14	TRBJ2-7	.	TRBV29-1	CSVMGAPGIYEQYF
15	TRBJ2-3	.	TRBV6-6	CASSYRQGAGDTQYF
13	TRBJ2-1	.	TRBV29-1	CSVEEGEGNEQFF
16	TRBJ2-7	.	TRBV6-2/TRBV6-3	CASSCLRSGLRYEQYF
16	TRBJ2-2	.	TRBV7-2	CASSESIAGATGELFF
15	TRBJ2-7	.	TRBV4-1	CASSQNIASSYEQYF
15	TRBJ2-4	.	TRBV28	CASAYRRVAKNIQYF
15	TRBJ2-7	.	TRBV29-1	CSVEGGQGPPYEQYF
15	TRBJ2-1	.	TRBV29-1	CSVEDWKSSYNEQFF
17	TRBJ2-2	.	TRBV6-2/TRBV6-3	CASSSSFPGTNTGELFF
13	TRBJ1-2	.	TRBV29-1	CSVGLLGIYGYTF
17	TRBJ2-3	.	TRBV7-8	CASSLAAIAGGRNTQYF
13	TRBJ1-2	.	TRBV20-1	CSATGTGAYGYTF
16	TRBJ2-1	.	TRBV19	CASSSLTSGDYNEQFF
15	TRBJ2-7	.	TRBV5-5	CASSAGQDTSYEQYF
13	TRBJ2-1	.	TRBV4-3	CASSPSIANEQFF
16	TRBJ2-5	.	TRBV12-3/TRBV12-4	CASSSPTSGGGETQYF
14	TRBJ2-7	.	TRBV13	CASSSTGQSYEQYF
16	TRBJ2-3	.	TRBV6-2/TRBV6-3	CASIQGTRGNTDTQYF
11	TRBJ2-5	.	TRBV29-1	CSVVRGETQYF
13	TRBJ2-2	.	TRBV6-6	CASSWTNTGELFF
14	TRBJ2-7	.	TRBV7-9	CASSLVGHSYEQYF
11	TRBJ1-5	.	TRBV28	CASSFHQPQHF
15	TRBJ2-5	.	TRBV29-1	CSVDIRQTIQETQYF
17	TRBJ1-4	.	TRBV14	CASSQELGEDPSEKLFF
14	TRBJ2-5	.	TRBV5-6	CASSLGQIQETQYF
14	TRBJ2-1	.	TRBV6-2/TRBV6-3	CASRLLPPSNEQFF
19	TRBJ2-3	.	TRBV29-1	CSVSGGLAGDKHSGDTQYF
14	TRBJ2-7	.	TRBV28	CASRKTGGSYEQYF
14	TRBJ2-3	.	TRBV29-1	CSVEGRGSTDTQYF
11	TRBJ2-1	.	TRBV29-1	CSVEEYNEQFF
15	TRBJ1-1	.	TRBV7-4	CASSFNREGWTEAFF
15	TRBJ2-7	.	TRBV20-1	CSARESEGTAYEQYF
13	TRBJ2-7	.	TRBV27	CASSETSSYEQYF
14	TRBJ2-7	.	TRBV20-1	CSASTGLAGVGQYF
14	TRBJ2-1	.	TRBV2	CASMGSEGYNEQFF
15	TRBJ2-7	.	TRBV29-1	CSVESYEGPPYEQYF
15	TRBJ2-7	.	TRBV27	CASSFTGTATYEQYF
16	TRBJ2-1	medium-sized	TRBV2	CASSDSAGGYYNEQFF
14	TRBJ2-7	.	TRBV7-3	CASSLTGAGDEQYF
13	TRBJ1-2	.	TRBV6-2/TRBV6-3	CASSYRDFYGYTF
15	TRBJ1-2	.	TRBV7-9	CASSSGTVKVYGYTF
13	TRBJ2-7	.	TRBV20-1	CSAREQGGYEQYF
13	TRBJ1-2	.	TRBV20-1	CSASPPGSYGYTF
13	TRBJ2-7	.	TRBV27	CASAPGPTYEQYF
18	TRBJ2-1	.	TRBV27	CASSLGTMPGLAGDEQFF